This T cell receptor (beta chain) came from a study of human T cells and chemical hapten exposure. In TCRdb, the RACE reads were re-called with MiXCR into one record per CDR3 protein. This table holds about 120,000 distinct CDR3 sequences, roughly 12% found once. Time point indicated: patch test 3, about 24 weeks after DPC sensitization. Sample treatment: therapeutic diphenylcyclopropenone sensitization with weekly scalp DPC. Germline V lookup: CDR1 SEHNR, CDR2 FQNEAQ (reference sequence). V was pared by 5 bases and J by 8 bases, with 11 bases of the junction left unmatched. This CDR3 spans 15 amino acids. This clonotype was observed a few times.

The input for sequencing was whole blood, taken in connection with sensitization to the hapten diphenylcyclopropenone (DPC). The receptor was derived from a woman between 50 and 59 years old with alopecia areata. Some clones in this sample may be carry-over from other donors' samples. The chain recombines TRBV7-9 with TRBJ1-4; TRBD1 matches 7 bases. The CDR3: CASSLIDRAGEKLFF. In DNA form, the CDR3 reads TGTGCCAGCAGCCTAATCGACAGGGCAGGCGAAAAACTGTTTTTT.